This T cell receptor beta chain was identified during a study of cytomegalovirus exposure and HLA in healthy donors. The CDR3 extends over 14 amino acids. The V and J ends lost 1 base and 0 bases respectively, with 9 bases between them. Looked up from germline, CDR1 is GTSNPN and CDR2 is SVGIG (reference sequence). Primers: 60 Vbeta forward and 13 Jbeta reverse. Produced via immunoSEQ multiplex PCR; TCRdb's table is partial and in-frame only. The table has about 83,000 clones, 80% to 90% seen once. Sequenced: PBMCs. This chain uses TRBV30 with TRBJ1-2; D is undetermined. The clonotype was recovered from a woman in her 30s in good health and CMV-seronegative. CDR3 DNA sequence: TGTGCCTGGAGTGGGCTGAACGCTAACTATGGCTACACCTTC. It encodes CAWSGLNANYGYTF.